Below, 2 T cell receptor beta chains from the same sample are listed, as sequenced in a study of blood T cells in healthy people across ages. Combining a sample-barcoded 5' primer with a J-beta primer mix, a second PCR ran for 7 to 11 cycles. TCRdb ran MiXCR on the 5' RACE reads and lists one entry per CDR3 protein. The sample contains approximately 730,000 distinct CDR3 sequences, 43% of which appear only once. The sample comprised blood. The receptors originated from a woman in her fifties or sixties in good health.

The chain uses TRBV20-1 and TRBJ1-4; no clear D. The V end lost 6 bases, the J end lost 0 bases, and 8 bases lay between the germline ends. Germline CDR1 is DFQATT and CDR2 is SNEGSKA (reference sequence). This CDR3 region has 13 residues. The CDR3 sequence is CSAVQTTNEKLFF. As DNA, the CDR3 is TGCAGTGCCGTACAAACAACTAATGAAAAACTGTTTTTT.

This clonotype has more than one count but fewer than ten. The V and J genes are TRBV6-2 or TRBV6-3 and TRBJ1-1; no clear D gene. Trimming pared 0 bases from V and 7 bases from J, leaving 6 bases between. The CDR3 is 12 residues long. Germline assignment: CDR1 MNHEY and CDR2 SVGEGT. Here the CDR3 DNA reads TGTGCCAGCAGTTACTCGATCAGTGAAGCTTTCTTT. As protein: CASSYSISEAFF.